This T cell receptor (beta chain) appears in the sequencing data of a study of T-cell memory formation after mild COVID-19. Study-level findings and limits: Among clones peaking at day 37 in the second wave, SARS-CoV-2 specificity remained unconfirmed. Contracting CD4+ clones sat mainly in CM and EM; CD8+ in EMRA. Whereas later expanders leaned CD4+, clones contracting day 15 to 85 showed a balanced CD4/CD8 makeup.

UMIs and sample barcodes were carried by the TCR alpha and TCR beta cDNA libraries that 5'RACE produced using constant-segment primers. TCRdb recomputed calls from the 5' RACE reads with MiXCR, one row per CDR3 protein. The sample lists approximately 410,000 distinct CDR3 sequences; more than 20% were seen once. This clonotype was observed many times. Antigen specificity is unknown. The source is an adult woman who had mild COVID-19 (a few samples of this study predate the infection). Cell type and time point are not known. The source material was PBMCs or a T cell subset sorted from them (not recorded which).

CDR3 amino acids: CASSPWGGRNQPQHF. The CDR3 DNA reads TGTGCCAGCTCACCTTGGGGGGGCCGCAATCAGCCCCAGCATTTT. The gene calls are TRBV18 and TRBJ1-5, with D perhaps matching TRBD1 (6 bases). Trimming took 3 bases from V and 2 from J, leaving 11 bases between them. Germline lookup yields CDR1 KGHSH and CDR2 LQKENI. The CDR3 covers 15 residues.